The 16 T cell receptor beta chains below all came from one sample that was sequenced in a study of CD8+CD57+ T cells in acquired aplastic anemia. TCR beta VDJ combinations and CDR3 sequences were profiled from genomic DNA. TCRdb re-analysed the reads in MiXCR, keeping a single row per CDR3 protein. This table holds 200,000 to 300,000 distinct CDR3 sequences, approximately 86% found once. It was patients with CD8+CD57+ cell expansion by flow cytometry who were chosen for sequencing. Sequencing was carried out using sorted CD4+, CD8+, or CD8+CD57+ T cells (not recorded which) from PBMCs. The receptors derive from a human donor with aplastic anemia.

With respect to this clonotype: Likely a read error: the CDR3 ends without its conserved phenylalanine or tryptophan. The DNA is omitted, as the CDR3 cannot be located on it reliably, and the CDR3 follows TCRdb's listing. This rearrangement joins TRBV7-2 to TRBJ2-3; the D call in the table, TRBD1, was not verified against the DNA. From its first to its last residue, the CDR3 has 13 amino acids. Germline CDR1 reads SGHTA; CDR2 reads FQGNSA. CDR3 residues: CASSLAARGGTDG.

In regard to this clonotype: Compared with germline, one end of the junction differs, possibly owing to a read error. The V call is TRBV7-9, the J call TRBJ2-7, with 8 nucleotides matching TRBD2. The V gene's germline CDR1 is SEHNR and CDR2 FQNEAQ (reference sequence). The CDR3 spans 15 residues. CDR3 bases: TGTGCCAGCAGCTATGAAAGAAGCGGGGGCTACGATCAGTACTTC. Encoded protein: CASSYERSGGYDQYF.

This chain joins TRBV11-3 and TRBJ1-5; D is unresolved. V dropped 0 bases and J dropped 3 bases, with 9 bases sitting between them. The CDR3 loop spans 15 amino acids. CDR1 is SGHNT and CDR2 is YENEEA in the germline V gene. The DNA for the CDR3 is TGTGCCAGCAGCTTAGATCTCACAGACAATCAGCCCCAGCATTTT. Translating gives CASSLDLTDNQPQHF.

V and J are TRBV7-6 and TRBJ2-3, with D uncertain. The end of the DNA fits TRBJ1-5 better, so the J call may be wrong. Per germline, CDR1 SGHVS and CDR2 FNYEAQ. This CDR3 has 14 residues. This CDR3 reads CASSLARGPKKQHF. For the CDR3, the DNA is TGTGCCAGCAGCTTAGCCCGAGGGCCAAAAAAGCAGCATTTT.

Details on this clonotype: One end of the junction varies from germline; a read error may be responsible. In nucleotides, the CDR3 is TGTGCCAGCAGACAGGGACGGGCGGGAGGTCTGTCCTTC. This gives the protein CASRQGRAGGLSF. The chain combines TRBV7-9 with TRBJ2-1; 8 bases fit TRBD2. Germline CDR1 and CDR2: SEHNR and FQNEAQ (reference sequence). CDR3 length: 13 amino acids.

As for this clonotype: Here the CDR3 omits its conserved ending phenylalanine or tryptophan, so a read error is the likely source. No DNA is shown, since the ends of the CDR3 on it are uncertain; the CDR3 is the one TCRdb lists. V usage is TRBV29-1 and J usage is TRBJ1-2; no check of the table's D call, TRBD1, against the DNA was made. Germline assignment: CDR1 SQVTM and CDR2 ANQGSEA. The CDR3 is 14 residues long, counting both termini. The CDR3: CSVEGGETGDGYKV.

This clonotype was seen once. The J gene is TRBJ1-3, the V gene TRBV11-2, with 10 nucleotides matching TRBD1. In germline, CDR1 is SGHAT, CDR2 FQNNGV. The trim removed 5 bases at V and 2 bases at J, leaving 3 bases unmatched. This CDR3 has 15 amino acids. In DNA form, the CDR3 reads TGTGCCAGCAGCCGCGGACAGGGGGCTGGAAACACCATATATTTT. Translation: CASSRGQGAGNTIYF.

This clonotype was picked up one time. The genes are TRBV9 and TRBJ2-7; D remains unclear. The CDR3 totals 18 residues. Trimming removed 4 bases at V and 1 base at J, with 24 bases between. Per germline, CDR1 SGDLS and CDR2 YYNGEE. The CDR3 region has the DNA TGTGCCAGCAGCTTTCGTCCAGACACGCCAGCCTTTTCCTACGAGCAGTACGTC. The encoded protein is CASSFRPDTPAFSYEQYV.

In this sample, this clonotype turned up many times. The genes are TRBV6-1 and TRBJ1-1; D call uncertain. The length of the CDR3 is 12 residues. The germline V gene has CDR1 MNHNS and CDR2 SASEGT. V lost 3 bases to trimming and J lost 6 bases, with 8 bases between them. CDR3 sequence: CASSDGRAEAFF. The CDR3 nucleotides are TGTGCCAGCAGTGATGGGAGGGCTGAAGCTTTCTTT.

Details on this clonotype: As the CDR3 is not closed by the conserved phenylalanine or tryptophan, this likely results from a read error. No DNA is shown, since the ends of the CDR3 on it are uncertain; the CDR3 is the one TCRdb lists. The chain has TRBV7-2 and TRBJ2-1; TRBD2, the D gene given by the table, was not confirmed from the DNA. Germline V gene sequence: CDR1 SGHTA, CDR2 FQGNSA. The CDR3 is made up of 13 amino acids, end residues included. The CDR3 protein is CASSVGGGPEQLY.

This clonotype was counted once. No conserved phenylalanine or tryptophan is present at the end of the CDR3, so a read error is the likely explanation. It is unclear where the CDR3 begins or ends on the DNA, so no DNA is shown, and the CDR3 is as TCRdb lists it. This chain joins TRBV7-8 and TRBJ2-3. The CDR3 is made up of 13 amino acids, end residues included. Germline lookup yields CDR1 SGHVS and CDR2 FQNEAQ. The chain's CDR3 is CASSFHPNETPYS.

This clonotype was seen ten or more times. One junction end disagrees with the germline gene, perhaps due to a read error. The chain couples TRBV7-3 to TRBJ2-5; D remains unclear. CDR1 and CDR2 (germline): SGHTA, FQGTGA. The length of the CDR3 is 14 residues. The CDR3 here is CATSLGSEQETQYF. For the CDR3, the DNA is TGTGCCACCAGCTTGGGCAGCGAGCAAGAGACCCAGTACTTC.

The chain uses TRBV11-3 and TRBJ2-5; D is undetermined. Germline V gene data show CDR1 as SGHNT and CDR2 as YENEEA. Trimming took off 11 bases at V and 5 bases at J, with 15 bases between the two ends. The CDR3 has 12 amino acids. CDR3 protein: CAGRVARETQYF. The CDR3 nucleotides read TGTGCCGGCCGCGTGGCTAGGGAGACCCAGTACTTC.

This clonotype was seen more than once but under ten times. J is TRBJ1-6 and V is TRBV7-9; possible D gene TRBD1, 5 bases. Germline V gene lookup returns CDR1 SEHNR and CDR2 FQNEAQ (reference sequence). This CDR3 region has 19 residues. V gave up 3 bases and J gave up 3 bases, with 21 bases separating them. As DNA, the CDR3 is TGTGCCAGCAGCTTTCAAAGAAGCGGGGGGAGCGGCTATAATTCACCCCTCCACTTT. This gives the protein CASSFQRSGGSGYNSPLHF.

The chain links TRBV5-6 to TRBJ2-5; maybe TRBD2 (5 bases). The CDR3 sequence is 14 residues long. CDR1 is SGHDT and CDR2 is YYEEEE in the germline V gene. The V gene lost 0 bases and the J gene lost 2 bases, with 8 bases spanning the gap. The CDR3 spells CASSLERVQETQYF. For the CDR3, the DNA is TGTGCCAGCAGCTTGGAGAGGGTTCAAGAGACCCAGTACTTC.

This clonotype ranks as large. This chain links TRBV5-6 with TRBJ1-6; no clear D gene. The CDR3 extends over 16 amino acids. Germline lookup yields CDR1 SGHDT and CDR2 YYEEEE. The germline V and J ends were trimmed by 0 bases and 3 bases, with 10 bases remaining between them. The CDR3 protein is CASSLGEGGYNSPLHF. The CDR3 nucleotides are TGTGCCAGCAGCTTGGGGGAGGGCGGCTATAATTCACCCCTCCACTTT.